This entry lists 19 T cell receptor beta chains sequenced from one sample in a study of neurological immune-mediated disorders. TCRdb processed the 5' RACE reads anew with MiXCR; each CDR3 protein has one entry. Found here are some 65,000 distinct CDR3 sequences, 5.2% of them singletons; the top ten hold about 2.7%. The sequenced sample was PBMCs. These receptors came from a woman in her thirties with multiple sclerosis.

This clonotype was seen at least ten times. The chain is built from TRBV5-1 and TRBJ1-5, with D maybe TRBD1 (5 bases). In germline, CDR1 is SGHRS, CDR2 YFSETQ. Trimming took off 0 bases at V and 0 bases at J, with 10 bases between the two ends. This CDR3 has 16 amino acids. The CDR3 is CASSLAGGSSNQPQHF. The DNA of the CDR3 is TGCGCCAGCAGCTTGGCCGGGGGTTCTAGCAATCAGCCCCAGCATTTT. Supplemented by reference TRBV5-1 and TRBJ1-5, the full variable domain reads KAGVTQTPRYLIKTRGQQVTLSCSPISGHRSVSWYQQTPGQGLQFLFEYFSETQRNKGNFPGRFSGRQFSNSRSEMNVSTLELGDSALYLCASSLAGGSSNQPQHFGDGTRLSIL.

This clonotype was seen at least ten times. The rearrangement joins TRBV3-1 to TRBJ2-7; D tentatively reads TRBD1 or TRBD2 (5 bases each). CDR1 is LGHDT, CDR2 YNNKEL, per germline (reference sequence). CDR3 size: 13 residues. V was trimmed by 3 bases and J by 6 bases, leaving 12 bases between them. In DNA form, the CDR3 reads TGTGCCAGCAGCCATGGGACCTCGGGCGAGCAGTACTTC. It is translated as CASSHGTSGEQYF.

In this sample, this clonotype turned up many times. The CDR3 loop reads CSAGEYRAEQFF. CDR3 nucleotide sequence: TGCAGTGCTGGGGAGTATAGAGCGGAGCAGTTCTTC. The chain links TRBV20-1 to TRBJ2-1; TRBD2 might be the D (5 bases). CDR3 size: 12 residues. The germline gives CDR1 DFQATT, CDR2 SNEGSKA (reference sequence). V lost 5 bases and J 10 bases, leaving 15 bases between the germline ends.

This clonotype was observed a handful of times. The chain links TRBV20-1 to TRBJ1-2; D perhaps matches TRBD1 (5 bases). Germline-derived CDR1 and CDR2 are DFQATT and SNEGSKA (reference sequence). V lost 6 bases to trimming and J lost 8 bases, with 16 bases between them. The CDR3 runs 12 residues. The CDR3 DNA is TGCAGTGCCCCCGAAAGGGGCGGCGGCTACACCTTC. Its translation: CSAPERGGGYTF.

This CDR3 reads CASSLTGKGETQYF. The CDR3 bases are TGTGCCAGCAGTCTGACAGGGAAGGGGGAGACCCAGTACTTC. The chain couples TRBV28 to TRBJ2-5; TRBD1 matches 7 bases. The J segment lost 5 bases and the V segment lost 5 bases, leaving 8 bases of the junction unmatched. The V gene's germline CDR1 is MDHEN and CDR2 SYDVKM. The CDR3 has 14 residues.

CDR3 amino acids: CSARSAGTSGLNEQFF. CDR3 DNA sequence: TGCAGTGCTAGATCTGCCGGGACTAGCGGGCTAAATGAGCAGTTCTTC. This rearrangement joins TRBV20-1 to TRBJ2-1, with 12 bases fitting TRBD2. Germline lookup yields CDR1 DFQATT and CDR2 SNEGSKA (reference sequence). After removal of 2 bases from V and 7 bases from J, the junction contained 9 bases not matched to a gene. The CDR3 has 16 amino acids.

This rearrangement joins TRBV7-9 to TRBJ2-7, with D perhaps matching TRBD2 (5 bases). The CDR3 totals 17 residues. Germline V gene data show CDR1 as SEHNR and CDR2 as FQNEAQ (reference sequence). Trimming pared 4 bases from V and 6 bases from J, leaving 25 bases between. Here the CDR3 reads CASSSRGYGRRRGEQYF. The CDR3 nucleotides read TGTGCCAGCAGCTCCCGGGGATATGGTAGGCGGCGCGGCGAGCAGTACTTC.

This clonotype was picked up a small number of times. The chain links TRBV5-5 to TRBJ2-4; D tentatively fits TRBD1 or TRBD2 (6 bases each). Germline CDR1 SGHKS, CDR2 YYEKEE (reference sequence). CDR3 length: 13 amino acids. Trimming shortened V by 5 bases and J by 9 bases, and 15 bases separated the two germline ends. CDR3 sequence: CASRPPGDTIQYF. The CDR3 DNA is TGTGCCAGCAGACCTCCGGGGGACACCATTCAGTACTTC.

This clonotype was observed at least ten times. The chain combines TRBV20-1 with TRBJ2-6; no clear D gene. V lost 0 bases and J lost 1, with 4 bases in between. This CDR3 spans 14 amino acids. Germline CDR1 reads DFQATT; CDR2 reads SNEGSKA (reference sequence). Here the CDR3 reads CSARDTSGANVLTF. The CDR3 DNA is TGCAGTGCTAGAGATACGTCTGGGGCCAACGTCCTGACTTTC.

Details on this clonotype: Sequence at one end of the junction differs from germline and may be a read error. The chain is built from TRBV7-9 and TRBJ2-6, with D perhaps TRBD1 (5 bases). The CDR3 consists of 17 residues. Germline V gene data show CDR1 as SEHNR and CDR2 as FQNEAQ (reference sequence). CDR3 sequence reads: CASSLRLGSSGAKVLTF. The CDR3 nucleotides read TGTGCCAGCAGCCTTCGGTTGGGGTCCTCTGGGGCCAAAGTCCTGACTTTC.

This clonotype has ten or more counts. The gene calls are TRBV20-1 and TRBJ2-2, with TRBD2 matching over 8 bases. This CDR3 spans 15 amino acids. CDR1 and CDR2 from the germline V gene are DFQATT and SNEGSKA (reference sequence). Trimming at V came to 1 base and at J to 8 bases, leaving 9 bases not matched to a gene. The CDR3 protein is CSARVDGLAGGELFF. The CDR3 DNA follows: TGCAGTGCTAGAGTTGACGGACTAGCCGGGGGGGAGCTGTTTTTT.

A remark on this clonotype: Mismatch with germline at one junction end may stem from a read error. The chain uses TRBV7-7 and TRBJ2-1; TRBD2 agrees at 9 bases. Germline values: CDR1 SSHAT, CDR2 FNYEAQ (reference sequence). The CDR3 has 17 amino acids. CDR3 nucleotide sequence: TGTGCTAGCAGCTTAGGATGGCCTAGCGGGGAGCACAATGAGCAGTTCTTC. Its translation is CASSLGWPSGEHNEQFF.

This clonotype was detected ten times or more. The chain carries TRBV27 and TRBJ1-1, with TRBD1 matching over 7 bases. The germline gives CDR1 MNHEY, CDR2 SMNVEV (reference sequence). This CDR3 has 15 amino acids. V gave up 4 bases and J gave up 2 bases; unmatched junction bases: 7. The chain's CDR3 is CASSYRRGSNTEAFF. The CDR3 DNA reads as TGTGCCAGCAGTTATCGCAGGGGGAGCAACACTGAAGCTTTCTTT.

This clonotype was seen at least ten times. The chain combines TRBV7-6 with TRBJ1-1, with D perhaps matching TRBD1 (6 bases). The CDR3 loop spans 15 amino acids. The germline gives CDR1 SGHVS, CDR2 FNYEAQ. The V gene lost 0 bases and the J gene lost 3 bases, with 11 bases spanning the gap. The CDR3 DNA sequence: TGTGCCAGCAGCTTAGCGCGGGGGCCGGACACTGAAGCTTTCTTT. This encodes CASSLARGPDTEAFF.

CDR3 sequence: CSARGTRGEETQYF. CDR3 in DNA: TGCAGTGCTAGAGGGACTAGAGGGGAGGAGACCCAGTACTTC. The genes are TRBV20-1 and TRBJ2-5; 7 bases fit TRBD2. The germline CDR1 and CDR2 sequences are DFQATT and SNEGSKA (reference sequence). V was clipped by 1 base and J by 5 bases; unmatched bases: 7. The length of the CDR3 is 14 residues.

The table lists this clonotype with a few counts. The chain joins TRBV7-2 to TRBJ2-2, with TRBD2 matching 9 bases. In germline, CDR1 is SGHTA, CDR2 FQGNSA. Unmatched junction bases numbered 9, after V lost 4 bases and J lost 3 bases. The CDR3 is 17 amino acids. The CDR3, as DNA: TGTGCCAGCAGCTCGGACTACCTAGCGGGGTACACCGGGGAGCTGTTTTTT. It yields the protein CASSSDYLAGYTGELFF.

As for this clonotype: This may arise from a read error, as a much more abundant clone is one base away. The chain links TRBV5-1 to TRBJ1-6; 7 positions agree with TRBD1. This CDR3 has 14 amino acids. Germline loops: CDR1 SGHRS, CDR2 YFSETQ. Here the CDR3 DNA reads TGCGCCAGAAGCTCCGCCGACAGGGCATCACCCCTCCACTTT. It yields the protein CARSSADRASPLHF.

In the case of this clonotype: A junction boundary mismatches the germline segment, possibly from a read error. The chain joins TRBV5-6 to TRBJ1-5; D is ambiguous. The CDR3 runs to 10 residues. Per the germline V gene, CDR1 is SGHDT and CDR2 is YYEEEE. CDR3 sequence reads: CARILFAQNF. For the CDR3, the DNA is TGTGCCAGGATATTGTTCGCCCAGAATTTT.

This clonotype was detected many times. CDR3 in amino acids: CSARSRQGWVNTEAFF. CDR3 DNA sequence: TGCAGTGCTAGATCCCGACAGGGCTGGGTGAACACTGAAGCTTTCTTT. This chain links TRBV20-1 with TRBJ1-1; 7 bases match TRBD1. Germline loops: CDR1 DFQATT, CDR2 SNEGSKA (reference sequence). V trimming: 2 bases; J trimming: 0 bases; junction bases outside the gene matches: 9. The CDR3 totals 16 residues.